This is a list of T cell receptor beta chains from one sample in a study of blood T cells in healthy people across ages. TCRdb fed the 5' RACE reads into MiXCR, producing one record per CDR3 protein. Of about 290,000 distinct CDR3 sequences in the sample, less than 30% are singletons; the top ten hold around 29%. The source material was blood. All receptors derive from a woman between 65 and 79 years old in good health. Each CDR3 is given with its conserved first and last residue. Each record gives: V gene, D gene, J gene, clone size, CDR3 protein, CDR3 DNA. The D gene is left open where the match is weak. Part of the rows lack a size; the others show once, few, many or a class for expanded clones.

v_call: TRBV20-1
d_call: NA
j_call: TRBJ2-3
clone_size: NA
cdr3_aa: CSADPRSTDTQYF
cdr3_nt: TGCAGTGCTGACCCCCGTAGCACAGATACGCAGTATTTT

v_call: TRBV3-1
d_call: TRBD1
j_call: TRBJ2-4
clone_size: NA
cdr3_aa: CASSQGAQGQGRGYF
cdr3_nt: TGTGCCAGCAGCCAGGGGGCTCAGGGACAGGGCAGGGGGTACTTC

v_call: TRBV12-3/TRBV12-4
d_call: NA
j_call: TRBJ1-2
clone_size: once
cdr3_aa: CASSFGAALYGYTF
cdr3_nt: TGTGCCAGCAGTTTTGGGGCAGCGCTCTATGGCTACACCTTC

v_call: TRBV6-7
d_call: NA
j_call: TRBJ1-4
clone_size: many
cdr3_aa: CASSYSRAGDNEKLFF
cdr3_nt: TGTGCCAGCAGTTACTCGCGGGCAGGAGATAATGAAAAACTGTTTTTT

v_call: TRBV9
d_call: NA
j_call: TRBJ1-2
clone_size: NA
cdr3_aa: CASSGDRDYGYTF
cdr3_nt: TGTGCCAGCAGCGGGGACCGAGACTATGGCTACACCTTC

v_call: TRBV6-1
d_call: TRBD1
j_call: TRBJ1-1
clone_size: NA
cdr3_aa: CASNPGTGDWATEAFF
cdr3_nt: TGTGCCAGCAACCCCGGGACAGGGGATTGGGCCACTGAAGCTTTCTTT

v_call: TRBV7-2
d_call: NA
j_call: TRBJ1-1
clone_size: NA
cdr3_aa: CASSSYRDTEAFF
cdr3_nt: TGTGCCAGCAGCTCTTACAGGGATACTGAAGCTTTCTTT

v_call: TRBV9
d_call: TRBD1
j_call: TRBJ2-7
clone_size: NA
cdr3_aa: CASSVGTGLTYEQYF
cdr3_nt: TGTGCCAGCAGCGTTGGGACAGGGCTTACCTACGAGCAGTACTTC

v_call: TRBV15
d_call: NA
j_call: TRBJ1-2
clone_size: NA
cdr3_aa: CATRSGRNYYGYTF
cdr3_nt: TGTGCCACCAGATCGGGCAGGAACTACTATGGCTACACCTTC

v_call: TRBV5-6
d_call: NA
j_call: TRBJ2-6
clone_size: NA
cdr3_aa: CASSLMTDSGANVLTF
cdr3_nt: TGTGCCAGCAGCTTGATGACAGACTCTGGGGCCAACGTCCTGACTTTC

v_call: TRBV28
d_call: TRBD1
j_call: TRBJ2-1
clone_size: NA
cdr3_aa: CASSSQGAGGHNEQFF
cdr3_nt: TGTGCCAGCAGTTCACAGGGGGCGGGTGGTCACAATGAGCAGTTCTTC

v_call: TRBV29-1
d_call: NA
j_call: TRBJ2-1
clone_size: few
cdr3_aa: CSVVGDSNSYNEQFF
cdr3_nt: TGCAGCGTTGTTGGGGACTCCAACTCCTACAATGAGCAGTTCTTC

v_call: TRBV7-9
d_call: NA
j_call: TRBJ2-7
clone_size: NA
cdr3_aa: CASSLPVEGSSYEQYF
cdr3_nt: TGTGCCAGCAGCCTACCCGTCGAGGGGTCCTCCTACGAGCAGTACTTC

v_call: TRBV11-1
d_call: NA
j_call: TRBJ2-1
clone_size: few
cdr3_aa: CASSIEQGRNEQFF
cdr3_nt: TGTGCCAGCAGCATAGAACAGGGTAGGAATGAGCAGTTCTTC

v_call: TRBV12-3/TRBV12-4
d_call: TRBD2
j_call: TRBJ2-1
clone_size: NA
cdr3_aa: CASSPRGSGSYNEQFF
cdr3_nt: TGTGCCAGCAGCCCCCGAGGGAGCGGGAGCTACAATGAGCAGTTCTTC

v_call: TRBV4-1
d_call: NA
j_call: TRBJ2-7
clone_size: few
cdr3_aa: CASSQSSRWGYEQYF
cdr3_nt: TGCGCCAGCAGCCAATCGTCCCGGTGGGGCTACGAGCAGTACTTC

v_call: TRBV12-3/TRBV12-4
d_call: NA
j_call: TRBJ2-5
clone_size: NA
cdr3_aa: CAGSLTSQETQYF
cdr3_nt: TGTGCCGGCAGTTTAACGTCTCAAGAGACCCAGTACTTC

v_call: TRBV5-4
d_call: NA
j_call: TRBJ2-7
clone_size: NA
cdr3_aa: CASSLMDNSYEQYF
cdr3_nt: TGTGCCAGCAGCTTGATGGACAACTCCTACGAGCAGTACTTC

v_call: TRBV4-3
d_call: NA
j_call: TRBJ1-4
clone_size: NA
cdr3_aa: CASSQVSFGSADEKLFF
cdr3_nt: TGCGCCAGCAGCCAAGTCAGCTTTGGTTCTGCAGACGAAAAACTGTTTTTT

v_call: TRBV2
d_call: NA
j_call: TRBJ1-1
clone_size: NA
cdr3_aa: CARSGDNTEAFF
cdr3_nt: TGTGCCAGGTCGGGAGACAACACTGAAGCTTTCTTT

v_call: TRBV7-8
d_call: NA
j_call: TRBJ2-1
clone_size: many
cdr3_aa: CASSNGLGNEQFF
cdr3_nt: TGTGCCAGCAGCAACGGGCTAGGGAATGAGCAGTTCTTC

v_call: TRBV6-6
d_call: TRBD1
j_call: TRBJ2-5
clone_size: few
cdr3_aa: CASSRRDSLIPRTQYF
cdr3_nt: TGTGCCAGCAGTCGCCGGGACAGCCTAATCCCGAGAACCCAGTACTTC

v_call: TRBV29-1
d_call: NA
j_call: TRBJ1-4
clone_size: NA
cdr3_aa: CSASRGTNEKLFF
cdr3_nt: TGCAGCGCCAGTCGAGGGACTAATGAAAAACTGTTTTTT

v_call: TRBV18
d_call: NA
j_call: TRBJ2-7
clone_size: few
cdr3_aa: CASSPGSIEQYF
cdr3_nt: TGTGCCAGCTCACCAGGGTCCATCGAGCAGTACTTC

v_call: TRBV7-9
d_call: NA
j_call: TRBJ1-5
clone_size: NA
cdr3_aa: CASSLEGVGQPQHF
cdr3_nt: TGTGCCAGCAGCTTAGAAGGGGTGGGTCAGCCCCAGCATTTT

v_call: TRBV6-5
d_call: NA
j_call: TRBJ2-7
clone_size: NA
cdr3_aa: CASSLSRVGLQSSYEQYF
cdr3_nt: TGTGCCAGCAGTTTGAGCAGGGTCGGACTCCAGAGCTCCTACGAGCAGTACTTC

v_call: TRBV20-1
d_call: TRBD2
j_call: TRBJ2-7
clone_size: NA
cdr3_aa: CSARAGGTYYEQYF
cdr3_nt: TGCAGTGCTAGAGCGGGGGGGACTTACTACGAGCAGTACTTC

v_call: TRBV20-1
d_call: NA
j_call: TRBJ1-1
clone_size: NA
cdr3_aa: CSASSGGRGTEAFF
cdr3_nt: TGCAGTGCTAGTAGCGGGGGCCGGGGCACTGAAGCTTTCTTT

v_call: TRBV25-1
d_call: NA
j_call: TRBJ2-1
clone_size: few
cdr3_aa: CASSELGFEQFF
cdr3_nt: TGTGCCAGCAGTGAACTTGGCTTTGAGCAGTTCTTC

v_call: TRBV7-2
d_call: NA
j_call: TRBJ2-7
clone_size: NA
cdr3_aa: CASSLEGGAYEQYF
cdr3_nt: TGTGCCAGCAGCTTAGAGGGCGGTGCCTACGAGCAGTACTTC

v_call: TRBV7-2
d_call: NA
j_call: TRBJ1-2
clone_size: few
cdr3_aa: CASSLGSRRDGYTF
cdr3_nt: TGTGCCAGCAGCTTAGGGTCTCGCAGGGATGGCTACACCTTC

v_call: TRBV20-1
d_call: NA
j_call: TRBJ2-3
clone_size: many
cdr3_aa: CSAIVPARTSTDTQYF
cdr3_nt: TGCAGTGCTATCGTTCCGGCGCGGACTAGCACAGATACGCAGTATTTT

v_call: TRBV4-3
d_call: NA
j_call: TRBJ1-2
clone_size: NA
cdr3_aa: CASSQDRFGRYGYTF
cdr3_nt: TGCGCCAGCAGCCAAGATCGGTTCGGCAGGTATGGCTACACCTTC

v_call: TRBV20-1
d_call: TRBD2
j_call: TRBJ2-7
clone_size: few
cdr3_aa: CSARGAGGLSYEQYF
cdr3_nt: TGCAGTGCTAGGGGGGCGGGAGGCCTCTCCTACGAGCAGTACTTC

v_call: TRBV3-1
d_call: NA
j_call: TRBJ1-1
clone_size: NA
cdr3_aa: CASSHEGGAEAFF
cdr3_nt: TGTGCCAGCAGCCATGAGGGGGGAGCTGAAGCTTTCTTT

v_call: TRBV11-3
d_call: TRBD2
j_call: TRBJ2-1
clone_size: NA
cdr3_aa: CASSILAGSYNEQFF
cdr3_nt: TGTGCCAGCAGCATTCTAGCGGGGTCCTACAATGAGCAGTTCTTC

v_call: TRBV12-3/TRBV12-4
d_call: TRBD2
j_call: TRBJ2-1
clone_size: few
cdr3_aa: CATSRTSGEQFF
cdr3_nt: TGTGCCACCTCTCGGACTAGCGGTGAGCAGTTCTTC

v_call: TRBV6-2/TRBV6-3
d_call: NA
j_call: TRBJ1-1
clone_size: NA
cdr3_aa: CASSTSRSPEAFF
cdr3_nt: TGTGCCAGCAGCACCAGCAGGAGCCCTGAAGCTTTCTTT

v_call: TRBV6-1
d_call: NA
j_call: TRBJ1-4
clone_size: many
cdr3_aa: CASSDVSRNEKLFF
cdr3_nt: TGTGCCAGCAGTGACGTCAGCCGTAATGAAAAACTGTTTTTT

v_call: TRBV6-1
d_call: TRBD2
j_call: TRBJ2-6
clone_size: few
cdr3_aa: CASSSGSSTGANVLTF
cdr3_nt: TGTGCCAGCTCTAGCGGGAGTTCGACGGGGGCCAACGTCCTGACTTTC

v_call: TRBV5-5
d_call: NA
j_call: TRBJ1-1
clone_size: few
cdr3_aa: CASSFRGGTEAFF
cdr3_nt: TGTGCCAGCAGCTTTCGGGGAGGCACTGAAGCTTTCTTT

v_call: TRBV6-2/TRBV6-3
d_call: NA
j_call: TRBJ2-7
clone_size: NA
cdr3_aa: CASSYLKPSPRGDEQYF
cdr3_nt: TGTGCCAGCAGTTACTTGAAACCTAGTCCCCGCGGTGACGAGCAGTACTTC

v_call: TRBV3-1
d_call: NA
j_call: TRBJ2-1
clone_size: NA
cdr3_aa: CASGQLAGEQFF
cdr3_nt: TGTGCCAGCGGCCAGTTAGCAGGGGAGCAGTTCTTC

v_call: TRBV27
d_call: NA
j_call: TRBJ2-5
clone_size: few
cdr3_aa: CASSPNKVPPPETQYF
cdr3_nt: TGTGCCAGCAGTCCCAACAAGGTCCCCCCTCCAGAGACCCAGTACTTC

v_call: TRBV5-1
d_call: TRBD1
j_call: TRBJ2-7
clone_size: few
cdr3_aa: CASSPDRGQDEQYF
cdr3_nt: TGCGCCAGCAGCCCAGACAGGGGGCAGGACGAGCAGTACTTC

v_call: TRBV5-1
d_call: NA
j_call: TRBJ2-3
clone_size: few
cdr3_aa: CASSQPEGGRDTQYF
cdr3_nt: TGCGCCAGCAGCCAACCGGAGGGGGGTAGAGATACGCAGTATTTT

v_call: TRBV6-6
d_call: NA
j_call: TRBJ1-5
clone_size: NA
cdr3_aa: CASSLQGKQPQHF
cdr3_nt: TGTGCCAGCAGTTTGCAGGGAAAGCAGCCCCAGCATTTT

v_call: TRBV24-1
d_call: NA
j_call: TRBJ2-1
clone_size: few
cdr3_aa: CATSGAKAAPRYNEQFF
cdr3_nt: TGTGCCACCAGTGGGGCGAAGGCAGCCCCCCGCTACAATGAGCAGTTCTTC

v_call: TRBV19
d_call: TRBD1
j_call: TRBJ2-5
clone_size: few
cdr3_aa: CAGSLGTDQETQYF
cdr3_nt: TGTGCCGGTAGTCTCGGGACAGACCAAGAGACCCAGTACTTC

v_call: TRBV28
d_call: NA
j_call: TRBJ2-5
clone_size: many
cdr3_aa: CASSSAQVPTAETQYF
cdr3_nt: TGTGCCAGCAGTTCCGCCCAGGTACCGACCGCGGAGACCCAGTACTTC

v_call: TRBV24-1
d_call: NA
j_call: TRBJ2-3
clone_size: few
cdr3_aa: CATSDATGTYTDTQYF
cdr3_nt: TGTGCCACCAGTGATGCGACAGGCACTTACACAGATACGCAGTATTTT

v_call: TRBV5-1
d_call: TRBD2
j_call: TRBJ2-2
clone_size: NA
cdr3_aa: CASSLGLAGEPGELFF
cdr3_nt: TGCGCCAGCAGCTTGGGACTAGCGGGAGAACCCGGGGAGCTGTTTTTT

v_call: TRBV2
d_call: NA
j_call: TRBJ1-1
clone_size: few
cdr3_aa: CASNSGEMNTEAFF
cdr3_nt: TGTGCCAGCAATTCTGGGGAAATGAACACTGAAGCTTTCTTT

v_call: TRBV7-2
d_call: NA
j_call: TRBJ1-4
clone_size: NA
cdr3_aa: CASSRDGAEKLFF
cdr3_nt: TGTGCCAGCAGCCGGGATGGGGCGGAAAAACTGTTTTTT

v_call: TRBV20-1
d_call: TRBD2
j_call: TRBJ2-7
clone_size: few
cdr3_aa: CSASGRAPYEQYF
cdr3_nt: TGCAGTGCTAGCGGGAGGGCACCGTATGAGCAGTACTTC

v_call: TRBV4-3
d_call: NA
j_call: TRBJ1-1
clone_size: NA
cdr3_aa: CASSQDRGNTEAFF
cdr3_nt: TGCGCCAGCAGCCAAGATCGGGGGAACACTGAAGCTTTCTTT

v_call: TRBV6-1
d_call: TRBD2
j_call: TRBJ2-1
clone_size: NA
cdr3_aa: CASSTKRGGSYNEQFF
cdr3_nt: TGTGCCAGCAGTACCAAACGGGGAGGGTCCTACAATGAGCAGTTCTTC

v_call: TRBV2
d_call: TRBD1
j_call: TRBJ2-7
clone_size: NA
cdr3_aa: CASSMGQGFSEQYF
cdr3_nt: TGTGCCAGCAGCATGGGACAGGGGTTCTCCGAGCAGTACTTC

v_call: TRBV29-1
d_call: TRBD2
j_call: TRBJ2-2
clone_size: NA
cdr3_aa: CSVVTSGSETGELFF
cdr3_nt: TGCAGCGTTGTAACTAGCGGGAGTGAGACCGGGGAGCTGTTTTTT

v_call: TRBV28
d_call: TRBD1
j_call: TRBJ1-6
clone_size: NA
cdr3_aa: CASTQGQSSYNSPLHF
cdr3_nt: TGTGCCAGCACCCAGGGACAGAGCTCCTATAATTCACCCCTCCACTTT